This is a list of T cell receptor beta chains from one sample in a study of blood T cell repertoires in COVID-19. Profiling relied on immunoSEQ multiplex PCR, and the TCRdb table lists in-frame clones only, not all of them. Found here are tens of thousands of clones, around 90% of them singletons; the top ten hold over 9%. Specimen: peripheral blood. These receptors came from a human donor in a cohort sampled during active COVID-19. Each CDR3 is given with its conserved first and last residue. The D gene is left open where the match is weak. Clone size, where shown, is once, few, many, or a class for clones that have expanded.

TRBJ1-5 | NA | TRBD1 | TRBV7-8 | CASSSRGEDRAREPQHF | TGTGCCAGCAGCTCCAGGGGTGAGGACAGGGCACGGGAGCCCCAGCATTTT
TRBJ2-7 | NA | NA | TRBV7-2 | CASSSTYEQYF | TGTGCCAGCAGCTCCACCTACGAGCAGTACTTC
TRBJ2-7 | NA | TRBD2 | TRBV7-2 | CASSLAATSGSSYEQYF | TGTGCCAGCAGCTTAGCCGCCACTAGCGGAAGCTCCTACGAGCAGTACTTC
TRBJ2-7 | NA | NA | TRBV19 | CASSIVPTAGPYEQYF | TGTGCCAGTAGTATAGTTCCGACTGCGGGCCCCTACGAGCAGTACTTC
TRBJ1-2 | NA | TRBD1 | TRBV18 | CASSPQGAQYGYTF | TGTGCCAGCTCACCTCAGGGGGCTCAGTATGGCTACACCTTC
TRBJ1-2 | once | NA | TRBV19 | CARSSDSLLYGYTF | TGTGCCAGGTCCAGTGACAGCCTCCTCTATGGCTACACCTTC
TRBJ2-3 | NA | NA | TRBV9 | CASSVVGDGDTQYF | TGTGCCAGCAGCGTAGTCGGAGATGGAGATACGCAGTATTTT
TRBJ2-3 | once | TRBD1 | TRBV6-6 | CASSGQGARSDTQYF | TGTGCCAGCAGTGGACAGGGGGCGAGGTCAGATACGCAGTATTTT
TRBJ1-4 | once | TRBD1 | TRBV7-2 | CASSKDPGQGNKLFF | TGTGCCAGCAGCAAAGACCCGGGACAGGGGAATAAACTGTTTTTT
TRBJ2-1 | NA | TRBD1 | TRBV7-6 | CASSLVVGTGGLGNEQFF | TGTGCCAGCAGCTTAGTCGTAGGGACAGGGGGTTTGGGAAATGAGCAGTTCTTC
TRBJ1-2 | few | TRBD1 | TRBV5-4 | CASRVSGTEYGYTF | TGTGCCAGCAGAGTATCAGGGACAGAATATGGCTACACCTTC
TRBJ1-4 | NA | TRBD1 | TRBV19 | CASSMRTGEDEKLFF | TGTGCCAGTAGTATGAGGACAGGGGAGGATGAAAAACTGTTTTTT
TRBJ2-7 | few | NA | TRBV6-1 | CASSEGVGSLRGEQYF | TGTGCCAGCAGTGAAGGGGTGGGGAGCCTTCGGGGCGAGCAGTACTTC
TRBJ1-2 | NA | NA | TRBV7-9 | CASSLSLMGGYGYTF | TGTGCCAGCAGCTTAAGTCTGATGGGGGGCTATGGCTACACCTTC
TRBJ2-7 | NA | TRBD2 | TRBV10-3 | CATDDGGGEQYF | TGTGCCACGGATGATGGCGGGGGCGAGCAGTACTTC